This is a list of T cell receptor beta chains from one sample in a study of cytomegalovirus exposure and HLA in healthy donors. The protocol was immunoSEQ multiplex PCR, while the TCRdb copy is restricted to in-frame clones and leaves out a portion. Among fewer than 250,000 clones, roughly 80% were seen once, and the ten largest hold around 0.2%. Sequenced: PBMCs. These TCRs come from a girl aged 2-15 years in good health and CMV-seronegative. The CDR3 runs from the conserved cysteine through the conserved F or W. D genes are given only for firm matches. Clone size is given for some rows only: seen once, a few or many times, or a class if the clone is expanded.

J: TRBJ1-5; size: NA; V: TRBV2; D: NA; CDR3: CASTVRGNQPQHF; DNA: TGTGCCAGCACGGTCAGGGGCAATCAGCCCCAGCATTTT
J: TRBJ1-1; size: NA; V: TRBV6-5; D: NA; CDR3: CASGRYGGTEAFF; DNA: TGTGCCAGCGGTAGATACGGGGGCACTGAAGCTTTCTTT
J: TRBJ1-2; size: few; V: TRBV7-9; D: TRBD1; CDR3: CASSLGRDRGLYGYTF; DNA: TGTGCCAGCAGCTTAGGACGGGACAGGGGGCTCTATGGCTACACCTTC
J: TRBJ2-7; size: NA; V: TRBV10-3; D: TRBD1; CDR3: CAISRGTALYEQYF; DNA: TGTGCCATCAGCCGAGGGACAGCCCTCTACGAGCAGTACTTC
J: TRBJ2-6; size: NA; V: TRBV10-3; D: TRBD1; CDR3: CAISVRDRSKVPPTNVLTF; DNA: TGTGCCATCAGTGTTCGGGACAGGTCTAAAGTCCCGCCGACCAACGTCCTGACTTTC
J: TRBJ2-4; size: NA; V: TRBV25-1; D: NA; CDR3: CASSESGRKNIQYF; DNA: TGTGCCAGCAGTGAATCGGGGAGAAAAAACATTCAGTACTTC
J: TRBJ1-5; size: NA; V: TRBV5-1; D: NA; CDR3: CASSITGIEPPGQPQHF; DNA: TGCGCCAGCAGCATCACCGGGATCGAACCTCCAGGTCAGCCCCAGCATTTT
J: TRBJ2-2; size: NA; V: TRBV9; D: NA; CDR3: CASSVTGGVDTGELFF; DNA: TGTGCCAGCAGCGTCACCGGAGGAGTCGACACCGGGGAGCTGTTTTTT
J: TRBJ2-2; size: NA; V: TRBV30; D: NA; CDR3: CAWNLRGGELFF; DNA: TGTGCCTGGAACCTCAGAGGTGGGGAGCTGTTTTTT
J: TRBJ2-6; size: NA; V: TRBV2; D: NA; CDR3: CASSYIAGANVLTF; DNA: TGTGCCAGCAGTTATATTGCTGGGGCCAACGTCCTGACTTTC
J: TRBJ1-5; size: NA; V: TRBV27; D: TRBD1; CDR3: CASRPNRGKRDQPQHF; DNA: TGTGCCAGCAGACCTAACAGGGGGAAGAGGGATCAGCCCCAGCATTTT
J: TRBJ1-1; size: NA; V: TRBV29-1; D: NA; CDR3: CSVDFRLNTEAFF; DNA: TGCAGCGTTGATTTCAGACTAAACACTGAAGCTTTCTTT